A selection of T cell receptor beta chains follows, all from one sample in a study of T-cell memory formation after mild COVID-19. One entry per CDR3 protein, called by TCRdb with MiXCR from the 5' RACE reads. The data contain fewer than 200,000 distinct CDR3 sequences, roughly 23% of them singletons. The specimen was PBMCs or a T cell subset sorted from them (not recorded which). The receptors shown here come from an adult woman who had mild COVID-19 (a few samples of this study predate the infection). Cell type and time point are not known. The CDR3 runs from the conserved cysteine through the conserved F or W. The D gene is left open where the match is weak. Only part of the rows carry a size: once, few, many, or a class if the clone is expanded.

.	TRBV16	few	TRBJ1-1	CASSQSMAEAFF	TGTGCCAGCAGCCAATCAATGGCTGAAGCTTTCTTT
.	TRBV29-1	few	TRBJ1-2	CSVEGGYGYTF	TGCAGCGTTGAAGGTGGCTATGGCTACACCTTC
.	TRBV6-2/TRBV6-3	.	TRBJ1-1	CASSFRVGTEAFF	TGTGCCAGCAGCTTCAGGGTTGGCACTGAAGCTTTCTTT
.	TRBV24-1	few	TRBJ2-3	CATSASDYLTDTQYF	TGTGCCACCAGTGCTTCGGACTATCTCACAGATACGCAGTATTTT
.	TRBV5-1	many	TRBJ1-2	CASSFGDGGYTF	TGCGCCAGCAGCTTTGGAGACGGCGGCTACACCTTC
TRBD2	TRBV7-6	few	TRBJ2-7	CASSLETSLSHEQYF	TGTGCCAGCAGCTTAGAGACTAGCCTTTCCCACGAGCAGTACTTC
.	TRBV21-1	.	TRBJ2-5	CASSTPGTGTSETQYF	TGTGCCAGCAGCACCCCCGGGACAGGGACCTCTGAGACCCAGTACTTC
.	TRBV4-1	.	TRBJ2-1	CASSPPVPNEQFF	TGCGCCAGCAGCCCTCCTGTCCCCAATGAGCAGTTCTTC
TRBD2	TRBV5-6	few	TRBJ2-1	CASSSLAGGGTYNEQFF	TGTGCCAGCAGCTCGCTAGCGGGAGGCGGGACCTACAATGAGCAGTTCTTC
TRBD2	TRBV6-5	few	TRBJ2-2	CASSYRGENTGELFF	TGTGCCAGCAGTTACCGGGGGGAAAACACCGGGGAGCTGTTTTTT
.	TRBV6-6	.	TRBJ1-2	CASSFGPRTDYGYTF	TGTGCCAGCAGTTTCGGACCCCGAACCGACTATGGCTACACCTTC
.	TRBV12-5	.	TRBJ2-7	CASALTESYEQYF	TGTGCTAGTGCCCTGACAGAGTCCTACGAGCAGTACTTC
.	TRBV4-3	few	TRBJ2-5	CASSPGSMGSETQYF	TGCGCCAGCAGCCCGGGGTCCATGGGGTCGGAGACCCAGTACTTC
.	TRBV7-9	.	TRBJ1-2	CASSLSGQYYGYTF	TGTGCCAGCAGCTTATCAGGACAGTACTATGGCTACACCTTC
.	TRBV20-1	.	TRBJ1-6	CSARDAGVSYNSPLHF	TGCAGTGCTAGAGATGCAGGGGTGTCCTATAATTCACCCCTCCACTTT
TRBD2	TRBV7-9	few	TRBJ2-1	CASSLALAGSHNEQFF	TGTGCCAGCAGCTTAGCACTAGCGGGGAGTCACAATGAGCAGTTCTTC
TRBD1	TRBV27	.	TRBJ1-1	CASSQGETEAFF	TGTGCCAGCAGCCAGGGGGAGACTGAAGCTTTCTTT
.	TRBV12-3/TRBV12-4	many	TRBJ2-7	CASSFGYEQYF	TGTGCCAGCAGCTTTGGCTACGAGCAGTACTTC
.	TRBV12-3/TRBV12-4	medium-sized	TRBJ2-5	CASTVSGAAGMYF	TGTGCCAGCACCGTCTCAGGGGCGGCAGGGATGTACTTC
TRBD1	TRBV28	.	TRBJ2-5	CASSSGQGFAIQETQYF	TGTGCCAGCAGTTCGGGACAGGGGTTTGCGATTCAAGAGACCCAGTACTTC
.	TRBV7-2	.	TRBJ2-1	CASSLVPLSEQFF	TGTGCCAGCAGCTTAGTCCCATTGAGTGAGCAGTTCTTC
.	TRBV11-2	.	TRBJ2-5	CASSLLGGAETQYF	TGTGCCAGCAGCCTGCTTGGGGGCGCGGAGACCCAGTACTTC
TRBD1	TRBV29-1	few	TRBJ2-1	CSVCRDSSYNEQFF	TGCAGCGTTTGCCGGGACAGCTCCTACAATGAGCAGTTCTTC
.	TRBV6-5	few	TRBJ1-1	CASSYSWVGEVTEAFF	TGTGCCAGCAGTTACTCTTGGGTCGGAGAGGTCACTGAAGCTTTCTTT
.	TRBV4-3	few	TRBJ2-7	CASSRAGLSYEQYF	TGCGCCAGCAGCCGGGCAGGCCTCTCCTACGAGCAGTACTTC
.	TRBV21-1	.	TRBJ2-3	CASSTPDRGSTDTQYF	TGTGCCAGCAGCACGCCTGACAGGGGGTCCACAGATACGCAGTATTTT
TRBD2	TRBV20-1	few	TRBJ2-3	CSAAELAGVTDTQYF	TGCAGTGCCGCGGAACTAGCGGGAGTAACAGATACGCAGTATTTT
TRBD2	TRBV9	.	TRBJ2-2	CASSPTSGNHGELFF	TGTGCCAGCAGCCCGACTAGCGGCAATCACGGGGAGCTGTTTTTT
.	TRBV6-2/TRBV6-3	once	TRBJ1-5	CASSYSEGMVTQPQHF	TGTGCCAGCAGTTACTCGGAGGGGATGGTTACTCAGCCCCAGCATTTT
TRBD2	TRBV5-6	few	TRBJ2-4	CASSISPSGTKNIQYF	TGTGCCAGCAGCATAAGCCCTAGCGGAACCAAAAACATTCAGTACTTC
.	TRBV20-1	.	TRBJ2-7	CSASMRLSSYEQYF	TGCAGTGCCAGCATGCGACTCAGCTCCTACGAGCAGTACTTC
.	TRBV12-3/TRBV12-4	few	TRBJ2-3	CASSLRIEGRTDTQYF	TGTGCCAGCAGTTTACGGATTGAGGGTCGCACAGATACGCAGTATTTT
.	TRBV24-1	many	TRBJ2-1	CATRGGLANEQFF	TGTGCCACTCGAGGGGGGTTGGCGAATGAGCAGTTCTTC
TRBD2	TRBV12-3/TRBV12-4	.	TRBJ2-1	CASTLSSSGGAVDEQFF	TGTGCCAGTACCCTCTCATCTAGCGGGGGGGCCGTCGATGAGCAGTTCTTC
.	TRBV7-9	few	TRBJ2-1	CASSSTTIKITDEQFF	TGTGCCAGCAGCTCGACAACTATCAAGATTACGGATGAGCAGTTCTTC
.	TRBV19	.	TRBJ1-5	CASAKPHGTDQPQHF	TGTGCCAGTGCAAAACCCCACGGGACGGATCAGCCCCAGCATTTT
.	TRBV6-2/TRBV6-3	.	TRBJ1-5	CASRGGREQPQHF	TGTGCCAGCAGGGGGGGGCGGGAGCAGCCCCAGCATTTT
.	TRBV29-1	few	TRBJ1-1	CSVDSSSAEAFF	TGCAGCGTTGATTCGTCGTCCGCTGAAGCTTTCTTT
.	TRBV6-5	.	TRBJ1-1	CASSYKVPMNTEAFF	TGTGCCAGCAGTTACAAAGTACCTATGAACACTGAAGCTTTCTTT
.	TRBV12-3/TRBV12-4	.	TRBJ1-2	CASSPGFLYGYTF	TGTGCCAGCAGCCCAGGGTTCCTATATGGCTACACCTTC
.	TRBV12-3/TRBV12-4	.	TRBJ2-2	CASSFPGGGPYTGELFF	TGTGCCAGCAGTTTCCCGGGCGGGGGCCCGTACACCGGGGAGCTGTTTTTT
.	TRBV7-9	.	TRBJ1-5	CASSLAGRDQPQHF	TGTGCCAGCAGCTTAGCTGGTCGGGATCAGCCCCAGCATTTT
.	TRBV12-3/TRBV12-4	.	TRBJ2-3	CASELYAGSDTQYF	TGTGCCAGCGAGTTATACGCGGGGTCAGATACGCAGTATTTT
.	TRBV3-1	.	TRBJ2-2	CASSQPEQSDSTGELFF	TGTGCCAGCAGCCAACCGGAGCAAAGCGACAGTACCGGGGAGCTGTTTTTT
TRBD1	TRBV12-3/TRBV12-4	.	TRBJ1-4	CASRTQGHYANEKLFF	TGTGCCAGCAGAACACAGGGGCACTACGCTAATGAAAAACTGTTTTTT
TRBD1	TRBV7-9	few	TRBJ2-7	CASSNRDRLSYEQYF	TGTGCCAGCAGCAATCGGGACAGACTCTCCTACGAGCAGTACTTC
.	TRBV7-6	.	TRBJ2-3	CASSLAAQGTGGTDTQYF	TGTGCCAGCAGCTTAGCGGCCCAGGGCACTGGGGGCACAGATACGCAGTATTTT
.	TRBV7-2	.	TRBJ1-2	CASSLGPARYGYTF	TGTGCCAGCAGCTTAGGTCCTGCGCGCTATGGCTACACCTTC
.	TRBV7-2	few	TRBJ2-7	CASRPGEGTYEQYF	TGTGCCAGCAGACCCGGCGAGGGTACCTACGAGCAGTACTTC
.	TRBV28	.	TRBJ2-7	CASSLARDIYEQYF	TGTGCCAGCAGTTTGGCCCGGGACATCTACGAGCAGTACTTC
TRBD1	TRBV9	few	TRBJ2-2	CASTGVYTGELFF	TGTGCCAGTACAGGGGTATACACCGGGGAGCTGTTTTTT
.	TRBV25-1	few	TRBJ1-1	CASTLTTEAFF	TGTGCCAGCACTTTGACGACTGAAGCTTTCTTT
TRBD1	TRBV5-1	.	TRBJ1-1	CASSLGDRGRSTEAFF	TGCGCCAGCAGCTTGGGTGACAGGGGGCGAAGCACTGAAGCTTTCTTT
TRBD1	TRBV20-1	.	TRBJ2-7	CSARDRDRTYEQYF	TGCAGTGCTAGAGATAGGGACAGGACCTACGAGCAGTACTTC
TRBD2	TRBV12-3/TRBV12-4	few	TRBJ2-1	CASSPAPRTSGGPLPYNEQFF	TGTGCCAGCAGTCCCGCCCCTCGGACTAGCGGGGGGCCGCTTCCCTACAATGAGCAGTTCTTC
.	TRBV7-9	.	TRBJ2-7	CASSSPPTDSRGSYEQYF	TGTGCCAGCAGCTCCCCCCCGACAGACAGCCGCGGTTCCTACGAGCAGTACTTC
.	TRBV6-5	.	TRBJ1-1	CASITTGANTEAFF	TGTGCCAGCATCACGACAGGCGCTAACACTGAAGCTTTCTTT